These T cell receptor beta chains were read from a single sample in a study of blood T cells in healthy people across ages. MiXCR, run by TCRdb on the 5' RACE reads, gives a single entry per CDR3 protein. The data show roughly 830,000 distinct CDR3 sequences, with 55% to 65% seen just once and 25% to 35% held by the top ten. The sample comprised blood. The receptor set was obtained from a man aged 30-40 years in good health. The CDR3 runs from the conserved cysteine through the conserved F or W. The D gene is left open where the match is weak. Where a row states a size, it is once, few, many or the class of an expanded clone; other rows omit it.

J,V,size,D,CDR3,DNA
TRBJ2-7,TRBV4-3,many,TRBD2,CASSQGEGSYEQYF,TGCGCCAGCAGCCAAGGGGAGGGGTCCTACGAGCAGTACTTC
TRBJ2-5,TRBV5-1,NA,TRBD1,CASSPTGGSETQYF,TGCGCCAGCAGCCCGACAGGGGGTTCAGAGACCCAGTACTTC
TRBJ2-3,TRBV12-3/TRBV12-4,NA,NA,CASSYGTLGNTDTQYF,TGTGCCAGCAGTTATGGGACGCTGGGTAACACAGATACGCAGTATTTT
TRBJ2-5,TRBV7-9,NA,NA,CASSPGGGFSKETQYF,TGTGCCAGCAGCCCCGGTGGGGGTTTCTCGAAAGAGACCCAGTACTTC
TRBJ2-5,TRBV15,NA,TRBD1,CATSGLGTGQETQYF,TGTGCCACCAGCGGCTTAGGGACAGGTCAAGAGACCCAGTACTTC
TRBJ2-1,TRBV7-6,NA,NA,CASSLVMTGGLSYNEQFF,TGTGCCAGCAGCTTAGTGATGACCGGGGGACTCTCCTACAATGAGCAGTTCTTC
TRBJ2-4,TRBV15,NA,NA,CATSRGFSPGVSAKNIQYF,TGTGCCACCAGCAGAGGTTTTTCCCCCGGCGTCTCGGCCAAAAACATTCAGTACTTC
TRBJ2-7,TRBV5-6,NA,NA,CASSLPWTLHYEQYF,TGTGCCAGCAGCTTACCTTGGACACTCCACTACGAGCAGTACTTC
TRBJ2-1,TRBV10-3,NA,TRBD1,CAISPGTGVEQFF,TGTGCCATCAGTCCCGGGACAGGAGTTGAGCAGTTCTTC
TRBJ2-7,TRBV25-1,once,TRBD1,CASSVRDREAPSSYEQYF,TGTGCCAGCAGTGTCCGGGACAGGGAGGCCCCCAGCTCCTACGAGCAGTACTTC
TRBJ2-6,TRBV6-2/TRBV6-3,NA,NA,CTSSYSGANVLTF,TGTACCAGCAGTTACTCCGGGGCCAACGTCCTGACTTTC
TRBJ2-2,TRBV11-1,NA,NA,CASSLARGFGELFF,TGTGCCAGCAGCTTAGCGCGAGGGTTCGGGGAGCTGTTTTTT
TRBJ2-7,TRBV9,NA,TRBD1,CASSTGTEAYEQYF,TGTGCCAGCAGTACCGGGACAGAAGCCTACGAGCAGTACTTC
TRBJ2-6,TRBV7-2,many,NA,CASSLIIPGANVLTF,TGTGCCAGCAGCTTGATTATTCCTGGGGCCAACGTCCTGACTTTC
TRBJ2-5,TRBV20-1,NA,NA,CSARNRRMYQETQYF,TGCAGTGCTAGAAACAGGAGAATGTACCAAGAGACCCAGTACTTC
TRBJ2-5,TRBV12-3/TRBV12-4,NA,NA,CASTRTSGRETQYF,TGTGCCAGCACAAGGACATCCGGACGGGAGACCCAGTACTTC
TRBJ2-1,TRBV5-5,NA,NA,CASSLEGSATNEQFF,TGTGCCAGCAGCTTAGAAGGGTCCGCCACCAATGAGCAGTTCTTC
TRBJ2-5,TRBV24-1,NA,NA,CATSATGALQETQYF,TGTGCCACCAGCGCCACAGGAGCCCTCCAAGAGACCCAGTACTTC
TRBJ1-2,TRBV27,NA,NA,CASSLSWGYYGYTF,TGTGCCAGCAGTTTATCGTGGGGCTACTATGGCTACACCTTC
TRBJ1-1,TRBV12-1,NA,NA,CASSGGTKGTEAFF,TGTGCCAGCAGCGGTGGGACCAAGGGTACTGAAGCTTTCTTT
TRBJ2-1,TRBV20-1,NA,TRBD1,CSATGQERSYNEQFF,TGCAGTGCTACCGGACAGGAGCGCTCCTACAATGAGCAGTTCTTC
TRBJ2-7,TRBV4-3,NA,TRBD1,CASSQSWTGEIYEQYF,TGCGCCAGCAGCCAGTCTTGGACAGGCGAGATCTACGAGCAGTACTTC
TRBJ2-3,TRBV9,NA,NA,CASSLQVRSTDTQYF,TGTGCCAGCAGTTTACAGGTGCGGTCAACAGATACGCAGTATTTT
TRBJ2-6,TRBV25-1,NA,TRBD1,CASNPGQTGANVLTF,TGTGCCAGCAACCCGGGACAGACTGGGGCCAACGTCCTGACTTTC
TRBJ1-2,TRBV7-2,NA,TRBD1,CASSLVRGRTPGYTF,TGTGCCAGCAGCTTAGTCAGGGGGAGAACTCCTGGCTACACCTTC
TRBJ2-5,TRBV6-7,NA,TRBD2,CASRPTGGGEQYF,TGTGCCAGCAGGCCAACGGGAGGGGGGGAGCAGTACTTC
TRBJ2-7,TRBV29-1,few,TRBD1,CSVRPGQGSEQYF,TGCAGCGTTAGGCCGGGACAGGGTTCCGAGCAGTACTTC
TRBJ1-4,TRBV9,NA,NA,CASSPQRANEKLFF,TGTGCCAGCAGCCCACAACGGGCTAATGAAAAACTGTTTTTT
TRBJ1-2,TRBV4-2,few,TRBD1,CASSQGGTASGYTF,TGTGCCAGCAGCCAAGGAGGGACAGCGAGCGGCTACACCTTC
TRBJ2-3,TRBV29-1,few,TRBD2,CSVASGGARDTQYF,TGCAGCGTTGCTAGCGGGGGGGCCCGAGATACGCAGTATTTT
TRBJ1-1,TRBV7-3,NA,NA,CASSLSQDTEAFF,TGTGCCAGCAGCTTATCACAGGACACTGAAGCTTTCTTT
TRBJ2-5,TRBV28,NA,NA,CAGSLLLAEETQYF,TGTGCCGGCAGTTTATTATTGGCGGAAGAGACCCAGTACTTC
TRBJ2-7,TRBV20-1,NA,NA,CSARRWEASRAYEQYF,TGCAGTGCTAGACGCTGGGAGGCTAGTCGTGCCTACGAGCAGTACTTC
TRBJ1-2,TRBV5-6,NA,NA,CASSRADYGYTF,TGTGCCAGCAGCAGGGCAGACTATGGCTACACCTTC
TRBJ2-6,TRBV7-8,NA,TRBD1,CASSAGTGFFGANVLTF,TGTGCCAGCAGCGCCGGGACAGGGTTCTTTGGGGCCAACGTCCTGACTTTC
TRBJ2-2,TRBV27,NA,TRBD1,CASSRGRTGELFF,TGTGCCAGCAGCAGGGGGCGGACCGGGGAGCTGTTTTTT
TRBJ2-7,TRBV2,NA,NA,CASNAGAYEQYF,TGTGCCAGCAATGCAGGGGCCTACGAGCAGTACTTC